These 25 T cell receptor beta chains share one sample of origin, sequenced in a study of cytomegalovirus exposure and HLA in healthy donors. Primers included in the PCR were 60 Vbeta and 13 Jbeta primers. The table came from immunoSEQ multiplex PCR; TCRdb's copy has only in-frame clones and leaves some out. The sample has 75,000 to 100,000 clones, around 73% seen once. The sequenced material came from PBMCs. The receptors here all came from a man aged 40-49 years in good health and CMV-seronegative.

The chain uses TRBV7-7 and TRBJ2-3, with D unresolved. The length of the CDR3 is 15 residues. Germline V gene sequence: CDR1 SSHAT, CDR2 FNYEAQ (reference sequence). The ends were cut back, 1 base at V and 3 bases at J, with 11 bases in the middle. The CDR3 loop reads CASSLVAGSTDTQYF. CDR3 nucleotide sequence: TGTGCCAGCAGCTTAGTGGCAGGTTCAACAGATACGCAGTATTTT.

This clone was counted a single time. The CDR3 is CASSFTETGELFF. DNA of the CDR3: TGCGCCAGCAGCTTTACAGAAACCGGGGAGCTGTTTTTT. The chain uses TRBV5-1 and TRBJ2-2; D unclear. This CDR3 has 13 amino acids. V lost 2 bases to trimming and J lost 5 bases, with 7 bases between them. Germline V CDR1 and CDR2: SGHRS, YFSETQ.

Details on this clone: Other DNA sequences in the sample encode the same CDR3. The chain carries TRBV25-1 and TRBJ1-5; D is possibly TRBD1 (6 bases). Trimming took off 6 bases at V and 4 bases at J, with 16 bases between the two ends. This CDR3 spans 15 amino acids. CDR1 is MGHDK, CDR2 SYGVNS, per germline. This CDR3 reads CASSPSGQPNQPQHF. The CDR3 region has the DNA TGTGCCAGCAGCCCTTCGGGACAACCAAATCAGCCCCAGCATTTT.

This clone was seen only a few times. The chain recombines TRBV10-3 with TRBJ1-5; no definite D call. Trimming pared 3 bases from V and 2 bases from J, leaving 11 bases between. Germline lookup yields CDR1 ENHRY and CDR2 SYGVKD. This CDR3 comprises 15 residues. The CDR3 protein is CAISEEGGGNQPQHF. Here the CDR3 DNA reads TGTGCCATCAGTGAAGAGGGCGGAGGCAATCAGCCCCAGCATTTT.

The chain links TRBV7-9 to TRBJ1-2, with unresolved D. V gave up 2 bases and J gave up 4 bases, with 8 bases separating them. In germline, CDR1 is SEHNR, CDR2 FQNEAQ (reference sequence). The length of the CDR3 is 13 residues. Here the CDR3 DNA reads TGTGCCAGCAGCTTAATGGCAGTCTATGGCTACACCTTC. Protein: CASSLMAVYGYTF.

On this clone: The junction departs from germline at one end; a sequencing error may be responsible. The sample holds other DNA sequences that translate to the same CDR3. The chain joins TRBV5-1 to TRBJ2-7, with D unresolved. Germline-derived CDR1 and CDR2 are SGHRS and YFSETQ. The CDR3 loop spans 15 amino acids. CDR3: CASKRTSLYPNEQYF. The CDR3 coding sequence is TGTGCCAGCAAACGTACATCACTATATCCGAACGAGCAGTACTTC.

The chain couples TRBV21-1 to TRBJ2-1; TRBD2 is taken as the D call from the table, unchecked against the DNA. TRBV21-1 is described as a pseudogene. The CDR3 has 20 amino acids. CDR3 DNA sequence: TGTGCCAGCAGCAAAGCCCGAGGGACTAGCGGGCCGAGCTCCTACAATGAGCAGTTCTTC. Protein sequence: CASSKARGTSGPSSYNEQFF.

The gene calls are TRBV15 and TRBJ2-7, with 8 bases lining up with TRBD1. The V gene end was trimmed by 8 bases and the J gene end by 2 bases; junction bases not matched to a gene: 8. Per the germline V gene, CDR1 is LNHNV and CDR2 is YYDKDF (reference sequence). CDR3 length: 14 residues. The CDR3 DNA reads TGTGCCACCGCAAAGGGGACAGGCCCCTACGAGCAGTACTTC. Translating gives CATAKGTGPYEQYF.

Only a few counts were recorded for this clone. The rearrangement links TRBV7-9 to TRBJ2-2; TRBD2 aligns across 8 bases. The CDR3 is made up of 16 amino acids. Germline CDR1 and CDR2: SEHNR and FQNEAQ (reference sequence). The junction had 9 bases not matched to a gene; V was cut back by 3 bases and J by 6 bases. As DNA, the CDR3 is TGTGCCAGCAGCTTTTCGGAGCGGGGGTCCGCCGGGGAGCTGTTTTTT. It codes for CASSFSERGSAGELFF.

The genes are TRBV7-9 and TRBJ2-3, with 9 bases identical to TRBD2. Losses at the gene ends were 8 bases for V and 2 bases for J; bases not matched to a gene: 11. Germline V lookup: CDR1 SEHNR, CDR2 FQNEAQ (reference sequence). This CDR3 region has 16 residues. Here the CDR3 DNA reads TGTGCCAGCCCCTCGGTGGCTAGCGGGAACACAGATACGCAGTATTTT. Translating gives CASPSVASGNTDTQYF.

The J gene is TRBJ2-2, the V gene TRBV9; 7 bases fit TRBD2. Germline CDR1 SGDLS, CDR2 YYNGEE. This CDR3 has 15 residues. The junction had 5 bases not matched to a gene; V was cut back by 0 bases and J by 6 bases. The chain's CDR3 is CASSVVVAGAGELFF. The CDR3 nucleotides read TGTGCCAGCAGCGTAGTTGTAGCGGGCGCCGGGGAGCTGTTTTTT.

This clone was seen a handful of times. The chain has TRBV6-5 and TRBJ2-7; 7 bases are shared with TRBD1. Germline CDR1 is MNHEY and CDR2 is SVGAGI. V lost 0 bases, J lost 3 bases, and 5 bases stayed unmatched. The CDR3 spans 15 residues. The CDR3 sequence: CASSYSRAGGYEQYF. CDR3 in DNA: TGTGCCAGCAGTTACTCTAGAGCAGGGGGCTACGAGCAGTACTTC.

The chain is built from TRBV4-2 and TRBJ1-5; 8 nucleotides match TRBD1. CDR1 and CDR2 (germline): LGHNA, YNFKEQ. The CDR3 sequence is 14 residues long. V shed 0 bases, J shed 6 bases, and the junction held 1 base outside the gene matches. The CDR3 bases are TGTGCCAGCAGCCAAGACAGGGGGCTTCAGCCCCAGCATTTT. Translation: CASSQDRGLQPQHF.

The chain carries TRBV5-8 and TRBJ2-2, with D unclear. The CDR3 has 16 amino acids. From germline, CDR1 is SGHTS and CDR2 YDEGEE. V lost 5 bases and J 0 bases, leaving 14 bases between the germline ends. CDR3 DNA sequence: TGTGCCAGCAGGGAGTTCGGCGACGCGAACACCGGGGAGCTGTTTTTT. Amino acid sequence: CASREFGDANTGELFF. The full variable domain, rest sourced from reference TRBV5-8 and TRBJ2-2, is EAGVTQSPTHLIKTRGQQATLRCSPISGHTSVYWYQQALGLGLQFLLWYDEGEERNRGNFPPRFSGRQFPNYSSELNVNALELEDSALYLCASREFGDANTGELFFGEGSRLTVL.

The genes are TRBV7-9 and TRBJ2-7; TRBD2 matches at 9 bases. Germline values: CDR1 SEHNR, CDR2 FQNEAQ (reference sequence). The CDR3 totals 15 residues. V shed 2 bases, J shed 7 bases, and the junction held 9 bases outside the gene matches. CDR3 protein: CASSLISGGIGEQYF. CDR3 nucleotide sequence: TGTGCCAGCAGCTTAATCAGCGGGGGGATAGGGGAGCAGTACTTC.

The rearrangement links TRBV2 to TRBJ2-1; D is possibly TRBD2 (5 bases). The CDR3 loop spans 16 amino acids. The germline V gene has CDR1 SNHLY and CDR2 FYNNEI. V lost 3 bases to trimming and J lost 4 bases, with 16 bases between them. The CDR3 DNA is TGTGCCAGCAGTGATAGACGGACTGGCGGTTACAATGAGCAGTTCTTC. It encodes CASSDRRTGGYNEQFF.

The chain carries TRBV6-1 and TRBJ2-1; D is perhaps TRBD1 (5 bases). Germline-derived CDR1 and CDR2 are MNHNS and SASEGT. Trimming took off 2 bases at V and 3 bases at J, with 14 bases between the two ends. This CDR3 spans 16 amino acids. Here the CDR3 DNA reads TGTGCCAGCAGTGAATGGGTTCAGGACAACTACAATGAGCAGTTCTTC. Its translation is CASSEWVQDNYNEQFF.

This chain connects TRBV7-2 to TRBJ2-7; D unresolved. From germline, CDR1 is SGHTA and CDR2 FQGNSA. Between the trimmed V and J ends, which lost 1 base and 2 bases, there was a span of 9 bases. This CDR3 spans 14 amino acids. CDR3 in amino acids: CASSLEAGPYEQYF. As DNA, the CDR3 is TGTGCCAGCAGCTTAGAGGCAGGTCCCTACGAGCAGTACTTC.

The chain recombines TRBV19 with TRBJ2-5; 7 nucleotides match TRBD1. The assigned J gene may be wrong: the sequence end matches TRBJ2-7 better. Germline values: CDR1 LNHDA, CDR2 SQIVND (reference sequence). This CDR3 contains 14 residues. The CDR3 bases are TGTGCCAGTAGTCCCGGGGACAGCTCCTACGAGCAGTACTTC. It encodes CASSPGDSSYEQYF.

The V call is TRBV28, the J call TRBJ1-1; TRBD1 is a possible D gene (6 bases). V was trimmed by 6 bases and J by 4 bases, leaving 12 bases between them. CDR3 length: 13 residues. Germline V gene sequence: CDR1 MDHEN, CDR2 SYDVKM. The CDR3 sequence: CASSSTGPTEAFF. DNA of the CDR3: TGTGCCAGCAGCTCTACAGGGCCCACTGAAGCTTTCTTT.

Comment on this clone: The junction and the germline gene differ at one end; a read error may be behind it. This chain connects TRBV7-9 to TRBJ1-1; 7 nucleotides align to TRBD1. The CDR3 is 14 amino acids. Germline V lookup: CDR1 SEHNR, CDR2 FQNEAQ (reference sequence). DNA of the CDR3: TGTGCCAGCAGTTTAGGGGGCTCTTTCGCTGAAGCTTTCTTT. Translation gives CASSLGGSFAEAFF.

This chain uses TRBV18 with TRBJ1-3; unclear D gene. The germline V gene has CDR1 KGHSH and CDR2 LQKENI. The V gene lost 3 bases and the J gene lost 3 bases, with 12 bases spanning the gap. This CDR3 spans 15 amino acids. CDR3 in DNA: TGTGCCAGCTCACCGCGGCGAGTAGATGGAAACACCATATATTTT. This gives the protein CASSPRRVDGNTIYF.

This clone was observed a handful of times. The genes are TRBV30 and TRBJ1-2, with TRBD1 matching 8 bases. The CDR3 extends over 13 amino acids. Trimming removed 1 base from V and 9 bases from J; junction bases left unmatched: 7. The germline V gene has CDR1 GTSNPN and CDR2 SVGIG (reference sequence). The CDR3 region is CAWSAGQGASYTF. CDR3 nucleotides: TGTGCCTGGAGTGCGGGGCAGGGGGCAAGCTACACCTTC.

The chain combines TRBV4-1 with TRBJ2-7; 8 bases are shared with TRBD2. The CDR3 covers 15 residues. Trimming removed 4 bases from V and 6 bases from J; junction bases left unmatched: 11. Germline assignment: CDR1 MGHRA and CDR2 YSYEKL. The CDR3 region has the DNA TGCGCCAGCAGCCGCGTAGCGGGATCGTTTGGCGAGCAGTACTTC. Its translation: CASSRVAGSFGEQYF.

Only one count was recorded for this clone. Here the CDR3 DNA reads TGCGCCAGCAGCTTGGAGTCGCGGGGGGGCCAAGATACGCAGTATTTT. Translated, it gives CASSLESRGGQDTQYF. The rearrangement joins TRBV5-1 to TRBJ2-3; 9 nucleotides match TRBD2. The CDR3 has 16 amino acids. The germline gives CDR1 SGHRS, CDR2 YFSETQ. The J segment lost 5 bases and the V segment lost 0 bases, leaving 7 bases of the junction unmatched.